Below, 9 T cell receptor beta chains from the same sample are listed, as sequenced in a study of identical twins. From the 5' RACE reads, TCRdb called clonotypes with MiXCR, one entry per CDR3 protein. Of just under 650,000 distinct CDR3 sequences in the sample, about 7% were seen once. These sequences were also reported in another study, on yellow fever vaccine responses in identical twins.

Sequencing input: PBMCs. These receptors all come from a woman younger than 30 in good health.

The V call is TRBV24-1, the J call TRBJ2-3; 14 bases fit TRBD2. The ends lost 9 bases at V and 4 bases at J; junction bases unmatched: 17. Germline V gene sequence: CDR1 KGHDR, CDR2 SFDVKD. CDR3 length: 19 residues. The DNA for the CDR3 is TGTGCCACCGGACCAAACCCGGGGACTAGCGGGAGATTGTCAGATACGCAGTATTTT. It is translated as CATGPNPGTSGRLSDTQYF.

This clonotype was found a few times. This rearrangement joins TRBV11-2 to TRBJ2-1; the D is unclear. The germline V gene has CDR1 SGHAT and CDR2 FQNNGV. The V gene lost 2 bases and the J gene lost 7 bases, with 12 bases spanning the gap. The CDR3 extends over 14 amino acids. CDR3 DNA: TGTGCCAGCAGCTTAAGCTTCATTCGGAATGAGCAGTTCTTC. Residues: CASSLSFIRNEQFF.

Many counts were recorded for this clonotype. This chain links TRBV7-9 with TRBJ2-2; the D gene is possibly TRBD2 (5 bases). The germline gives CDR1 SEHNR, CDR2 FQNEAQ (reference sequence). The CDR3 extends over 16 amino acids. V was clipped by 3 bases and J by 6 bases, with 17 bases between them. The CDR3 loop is CASSFPGKGGPGELFF. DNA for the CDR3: TGTGCCAGCAGCTTTCCGGGAAAAGGAGGACCCGGGGAGCTGTTTTTT.

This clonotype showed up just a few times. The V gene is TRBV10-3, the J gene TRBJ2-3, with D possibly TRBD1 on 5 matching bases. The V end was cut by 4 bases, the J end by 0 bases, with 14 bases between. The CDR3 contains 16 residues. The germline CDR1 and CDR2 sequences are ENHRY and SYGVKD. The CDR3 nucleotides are TGTGCCATCAGTGGAATACAGGCTACTAGCACAGATACGCAGTATTTT. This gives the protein CAISGIQATSTDTQYF.

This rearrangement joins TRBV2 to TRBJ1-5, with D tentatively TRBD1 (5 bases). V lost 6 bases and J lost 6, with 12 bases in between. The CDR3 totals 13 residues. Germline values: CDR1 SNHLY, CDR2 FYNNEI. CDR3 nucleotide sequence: TGTGCCAGCAGGGCAGGGAAGGCTCAGCCCCAGCATTTT. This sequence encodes CASRAGKAQPQHF. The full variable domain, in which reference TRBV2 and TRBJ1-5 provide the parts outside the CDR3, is EPEVTQTPSHQVTQMGQEVILRCVPISNHLYFYWYRQILGQKVEFLVSFYNNEISEKSEIFDDQFSVERPDGSNFTLKIRSTKLEDSAMYFCASRAGKAQPQHFGDGTRLSIL.

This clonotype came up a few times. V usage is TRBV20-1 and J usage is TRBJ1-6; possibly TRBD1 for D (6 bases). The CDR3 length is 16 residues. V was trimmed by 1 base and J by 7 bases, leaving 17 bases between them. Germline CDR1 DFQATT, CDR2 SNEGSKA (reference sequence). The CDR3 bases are TGCAGTGCTAGAGTAGCCTCCGTAGGGGGGAATTCACCCCTCCACTTT. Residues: CSARVASVGGNSPLHF.

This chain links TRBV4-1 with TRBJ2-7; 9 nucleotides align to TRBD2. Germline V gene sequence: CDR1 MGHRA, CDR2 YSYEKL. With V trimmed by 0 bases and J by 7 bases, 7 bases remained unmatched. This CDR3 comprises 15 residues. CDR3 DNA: TGCGCCAGCAGCCAAGAAGTAGCGGGAGTAGGAGAGCAGTACTTC. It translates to CASSQEVAGVGEQYF.

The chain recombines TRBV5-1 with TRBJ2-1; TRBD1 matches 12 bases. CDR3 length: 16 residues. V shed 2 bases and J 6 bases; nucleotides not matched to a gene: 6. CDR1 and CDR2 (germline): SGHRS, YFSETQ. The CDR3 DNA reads TGCGCCAGCAGCTTTGTGGGACAGGGGGCCGGCAATGAGCAGTTCTTC. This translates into CASSFVGQGAGNEQFF.

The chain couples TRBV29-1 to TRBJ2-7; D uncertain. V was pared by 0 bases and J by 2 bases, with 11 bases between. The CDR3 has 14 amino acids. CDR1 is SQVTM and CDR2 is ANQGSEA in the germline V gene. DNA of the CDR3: TGCAGCGTTGAAGACTTAAATAACCCCTACGAGCAGTACTTC. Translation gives CSVEDLNNPYEQYF.